The rows below give T cell receptor beta chains drawn from one sample of a study of cytomegalovirus exposure and HLA in healthy donors. The table came from immunoSEQ multiplex PCR; TCRdb's copy has only in-frame clones and leaves some out. The sample has under 250,000 clones, 80% to 90% seen once. Sequencing was done on a sample of PBMCs. Receptors originate from a man younger than 30 in good health and CMV-seronegative. The CDR3 runs from the conserved cysteine through the conserved F or W. D genes are given only for firm matches. A clone size is listed for some rows: how often the clone was seen (once, few, many), or a class if it is expanded.

size: .
J: TRBJ2-7
V: TRBV19
D: TRBD2
CDR3: CASMEAGGTYEQYF
DNA: TGTGCCAGTATGGAAGCGGGAGGTACCTACGAGCAGTACTTC

size: .
J: TRBJ1-2
V: TRBV19
D: TRBD1
CDR3: CASTQVWDRSLYGYTF
DNA: TGTGCCAGTACTCAAGTCTGGGACAGGAGCCTCTATGGCTACACCTTC

size: .
J: TRBJ2-2
V: TRBV5-1
D: TRBD2
CDR3: CASSLLAPSGFNTGELFF
DNA: TGCGCCAGCAGCTTGCTCGCGCCTAGCGGGTTTAACACCGGGGAGCTGTTTTTT

size: .
J: TRBJ1-5
V: TRBV6-1
D: .
CDR3: CASRPSGAQPQHF
DNA: TGTGCCAGCAGACCCTCTGGGGCACAGCCCCAGCATTTT

size: .
J: TRBJ2-5
V: TRBV5-4
D: TRBD2
CDR3: CASSLETSGGETQYF
DNA: TGTGCCAGCAGCTTGGAGACTAGCGGGGGGGAGACCCAGTACTTC

size: .
J: TRBJ2-1
V: TRBV2
D: .
CDR3: CASRWETDEQFF
DNA: TGTGCCAGCCGGTGGGAGACTGATGAGCAGTTCTTC

size: .
J: TRBJ2-1
V: TRBV2
D: TRBD2
CDR3: CASSNIGGGYNEQFF
DNA: TGTGCCAGCAGTAACATTGGGGGGGGCTACAATGAGCAGTTCTTC

size: .
J: TRBJ2-3
V: TRBV7-2
D: TRBD1
CDR3: CASSRQGRTLHTDTQYF
DNA: TGTGCCAGCAGCCGACAGGGAAGGACGTTACACACAGATACGCAGTATTTT

size: .
J: TRBJ2-3
V: TRBV11-3
D: TRBD2
CDR3: CASSGLVGDTQYF
DNA: TGTGCCAGCAGCGGACTAGTTGGAGATACGCAGTATTTT

size: .
J: TRBJ2-7
V: TRBV6-6
D: TRBD2
CDR3: CASGRGAGASSYEQYF
DNA: TGTGCCAGCGGCAGGGGAGCGGGAGCATCCTCCTACGAGCAGTACTTC

size: .
J: TRBJ2-7
V: TRBV29-1
D: .
CDR3: CSVTDYEQYF
DNA: TGCAGCGTGACAGACTACGAGCAGTACTTC

size: .
J: TRBJ1-2
V: TRBV7-8
D: .
CDR3: CASSPRGGGRIGYTF
DNA: TGTGCCAGCAGCCCAAGAGGGGGAGGGCGAATTGGCTACACCTTC

size: .
J: TRBJ1-5
V: TRBV6-4
D: .
CDR3: CASSDRSGGQPQHF
DNA: TGTGCCAGCAGTGACCGGTCGGGGGGCCAGCCCCAGCATTTT

size: .
J: TRBJ2-1
V: TRBV28
D: .
CDR3: CASSLGGRVIDEQFF
DNA: TGTGCCAGCAGTCTGGGTGGCAGGGTTATTGATGAGCAGTTCTTC

size: once
J: TRBJ2-2
V: TRBV27
D: TRBD1
CDR3: CATLSWTGNAGELFF
DNA: TGTGCCACCCTGTCATGGACAGGGAATGCCGGGGAGCTGTTTTTT

size: .
J: TRBJ2-3
V: TRBV25-1
D: .
CDR3: CASSGGVSVLDTQYF
DNA: TGTGCCAGCAGTGGGGGAGTTAGTGTGTTAGATACGCAGTATTTT

size: .
J: TRBJ2-3
V: TRBV10-1
D: TRBD1
CDR3: CASSGGQGATDTQYF
DNA: TGCGCCAGCAGCGGGGGACAGGGGGCAACAGATACGCAGTATTTT

size: .
J: TRBJ2-7
V: TRBV6-4
D: .
CDR3: CASRGTSSSGFMEQYF
DNA: TGTGCCAGCAGAGGTACTTCCTCCTCAGGGTTTATGGAGCAGTACTTC

size: .
J: TRBJ1-5
V: TRBV10-2
D: TRBD1
CDR3: CASSDDRVSYQPQHF
DNA: TGCGCCAGCAGCGATGACAGGGTATCGTATCAGCCCCAGCATTTT

size: .
J: TRBJ2-3
V: TRBV9
D: TRBD2
CDR3: CASSVEGSGGAADTQYF
DNA: TGTGCCAGCAGCGTAGAAGGTAGCGGGGGGGCAGCAGATACGCAGTATTTT

size: .
J: TRBJ1-2
V: TRBV18
D: TRBD1
CDR3: CASSPVTGVGPTNYGYTF
DNA: TGTGCCAGCTCACCGGTGACAGGGGTGGGACCTACTAACTATGGCTACACCTTC

size: few
J: TRBJ2-1
V: TRBV6-5
D: TRBD2
CDR3: CASSYVRSGGEQFF
DNA: TGTGCCAGCAGTTACGTGAGGAGCGGGGGAGAGCAGTTCTTC

size: .
J: TRBJ2-1
V: TRBV27
D: .
CDR3: CASSLEGSTYNEQFF
DNA: TGTGCCAGCAGTTTAGAGGGATCCACATACAATGAGCAGTTCTTC

size: .
J: TRBJ2-2
V: TRBV9
D: TRBD2
CDR3: CASSAQTSGGELFF
DNA: TGTGCCAGCAGCGCACAGACTAGCGGCGGGGAGCTGTTTTTT

size: .
J: TRBJ2-3
V: TRBV25-1
D: .
CDR3: CASSEPAEASTDTQYF
DNA: TGTGCCAGCAGTGAACCCGCCGAGGCTAGCACAGATACGCAGTATTTT

size: .
J: TRBJ2-5
V: TRBV6-5
D: .
CDR3: CASRGNRETQYF
DNA: TGTGCCAGCCGCGGGAATCGAGAGACCCAGTACTTC

size: .
J: TRBJ1-4
V: TRBV6-5
D: TRBD1
CDR3: CASSFDRVREKLFF
DNA: TGTGCCAGCAGCTTCGACAGGGTGAGGGAAAAACTGTTTTTT

size: .
J: TRBJ1-1
V: TRBV7-2
D: .
CDR3: CASSQVAIEAFF
DNA: TGTGCCAGCAGCCAGGTGGCCATTGAAGCTTTCTTT

size: .
J: TRBJ1-2
V: TRBV28
D: .
CDR3: CASSLIQLYGYTF
DNA: TGTGCCAGCAGTTTAATCCAACTGTATGGCTACACCTTC

size: .
J: TRBJ2-1
V: TRBV7-7
D: .
CDR3: CASSLMGAPYNEQFF
DNA: TGTGCCAGCAGCTTAATGGGGGCCCCCTACAATGAGCAGTTCTTC

size: .
J: TRBJ2-7
V: TRBV28
D: .
CDR3: CASHSGAYEQYF
DNA: TGTGCCAGTCACTCGGGGGCCTACGAGCAGTACTTC

size: .
J: TRBJ1-2
V: TRBV9
D: TRBD1
CDR3: CASSVVQTGVYGYTF
DNA: TGTGCCAGCAGCGTAGTCCAGACAGGGGTCTATGGCTACACCTTC

size: .
J: TRBJ2-5
V: TRBV5-1
D: .
CDR3: CASSAGTYEETQYF
DNA: TGCGCCAGCAGCGCAGGGACATACGAAGAGACCCAGTACTTC

size: few
J: TRBJ1-3
V: TRBV19
D: TRBD1
CDR3: CASTPSGGFGNTIYF
DNA: TGTGCCAGTACCCCATCAGGGGGCTTTGGAAACACCATATATTTT

size: .
J: TRBJ1-2
V: TRBV18
D: TRBD1
CDR3: CASSPDRELGYTF
DNA: TGTGCCAGCTCACCGGACAGGGAGCTAGGCTACACCTTC

size: .
J: TRBJ2-5
V: TRBV10-2
D: TRBD1
CDR3: CASSGDRGETQYF
DNA: TGCGCCAGCAGTGGGGACAGGGGTGAGACCCAGTACTTC

size: .
J: TRBJ1-2
V: TRBV2
D: TRBD1
CDR3: CASSSSIGQGASFYGYTF
DNA: TGTGCCAGCAGTTCCTCTATAGGACAGGGGGCTTCCTTCTATGGCTACACCTTC

size: .
J: TRBJ2-1
V: TRBV7-3
D: TRBD2
CDR3: CASSPLAGGLNEQFF
DNA: TGTGCCAGCAGCCCGCTAGCGGGGGGGCTCAATGAGCAGTTCTTC

size: once
J: TRBJ1-1
V: TRBV4-3
D: .
CDR3: CASSQTGGNTEAFF
DNA: TGCGCCAGCAGCCAAACCGGGGGGAACACTGAAGCTTTCTTT

size: .
J: TRBJ2-5
V: TRBV11-2
D: .
CDR3: CASSLEAYQETQYF
DNA: TGTGCCAGCAGCTTAGAGGCCTACCAAGAGACCCAGTACTTC

size: .
J: TRBJ1-5
V: TRBV5-6
D: .
CDR3: CASSSPNQPQHF
DNA: TGTGCCAGCAGCTCTCCTAATCAGCCCCAGCATTTT

size: .
J: TRBJ1-1
V: TRBV7-9
D: .
CDR3: CASSPDFRAFF
DNA: TGTGCCAGCAGCCCCGACTTTCGGGCTTTCTTT

size: .
J: TRBJ1-5
V: TRBV6-6
D: .
CDR3: CASSPGVIQPQHF
DNA: TGTGCCAGCAGTCCCGGGGTGATTCAGCCCCAGCATTTT

size: .
J: TRBJ1-2
V: TRBV28
D: TRBD1
CDR3: CASQTDGQGYGYTF
DNA: TGTGCCAGCCAAACGGACGGACAGGGCTATGGCTACACCTTC

size: .
J: TRBJ1-4
V: TRBV27
D: TRBD1
CDR3: CASRSQGAGEKLFF
DNA: TGTGCCAGCAGGTCACAGGGGGCCGGTGAAAAACTGTTTTTT